Listed here are 31 T cell receptor beta chains from one sample, sequenced in a study of T cells after posttransplantation cyclophosphamide. Produced via immunoSEQ multiplex PCR; TCRdb's table is partial and in-frame only. Of approximately 56,000 clones in the sample, approximately 94% were seen once. Material: PBMCs. The receptors come from a woman in her 30s in good health and a related stem cell transplant donor.

The chain is built from TRBV30 and TRBJ1-3, with D tentatively TRBD1 (6 bases). CDR1 and CDR2 (germline): GTSNPN, SVGIG (reference sequence). This CDR3 has 14 residues. Deletions cut 7 bases from V and 4 bases from J, with 17 bases between. CDR3 protein: CASARTGLGNTIYF. The CDR3, as DNA: TGTGCCTCAGCCCGAACAGGGTTGGGAAACACCATATATTTT.

The count of this clone is one. The chain joins TRBV19 to TRBJ1-1; D is ambiguous. Trimming removed 8 bases at V and 3 bases at J, with 13 bases between. CDR3 length: 13 residues. Looked up from germline, CDR1 is LNHDA and CDR2 is SQIVND (reference sequence). The CDR3 DNA follows: TGTGCCAGTCGACCGACACCAGACACTGAAGCTTTCTTT. Protein sequence: CASRPTPDTEAFF.

V usage is TRBV10-3 and J usage is TRBJ2-1, with 7 positions matching TRBD2. The CDR3 sequence is 16 residues long. V was pared by 2 bases and J by 0 bases, with 4 bases of the junction left unmatched. Per germline, CDR1 ENHRY and CDR2 SYGVKD. CDR3 sequence reads: CAISENRDYSYNEQFF. CDR3 in DNA: TGTGCCATCAGTGAGAACCGGGACTACTCCTACAATGAGCAGTTCTTC.

The chain has TRBV7-2 and TRBJ2-7; 8 nucleotides line up with TRBD2. This CDR3 has 16 residues. The trim removed 5 bases at V and 6 bases at J, leaving 15 bases unmatched. Germline V lookup: CDR1 SGHTA, CDR2 FQGNSA. CDR3 in amino acids: CASSLRGGRPHFEQYF. The CDR3 nucleotides are TGTGCCAGCAGCCTTCGGGGGGGCCGCCCCCATTTCGAGCAGTACTTC. Drawing the rest from reference TRBV7-2 and TRBJ2-7, the complete variable domain is GAGVSQSPSNKVTEKGKDVELRCDPISGHTALYWYRQSLGQGLEFLIYFQGNSAPDKSGLPSDRFSAERTGGSVSTLTIQRTQQEDSAVYLCASSLRGGRPHFEQYFGPGTRLTVT.

This chain connects TRBV5-4 to TRBJ1-2; D gene unclear. Germline assignment: CDR1 SGHNT and CDR2 YYREEE (reference sequence). The V and J ends lost 0 bases and 4 bases respectively, with 13 bases between them. This CDR3 has 15 amino acids. As DNA, the CDR3 is TGTGCCAGCAGCTTGGATCGGGGAATCGGCTATGGCTACACCTTC. This translates into CASSLDRGIGYGYTF.

The chain uses TRBV5-1 and TRBJ2-5, with D possibly being TRBD1 (6 bases). The germline CDR1 and CDR2 sequences are SGHRS and YFSETQ. This CDR3 comprises 17 residues. Between the trimmed V and J ends, which lost 0 bases and 2 bases, there was a span of 17 bases. The CDR3 protein is CASSLAVGAGGQETQYF. CDR3 DNA sequence: TGCGCCAGCAGCTTGGCCGTGGGGGCTGGAGGACAAGAGACCCAGTACTTC.

The count of this clone is one. The J gene is TRBJ2-3, the V gene TRBV4-3; TRBD2 aligns across 8 bases. Losses at the gene ends were 1 base for V and 7 bases for J; bases not matched to a gene: 7. CDR1 is LGHNA, CDR2 YSLEER, per germline. The CDR3 is made up of 15 amino acids. The CDR3 bases are TGCGCCAGCAGCCAAGTGGTCGGGGGGGCGAATACGCAGTATTTT. Its translation is CASSQVVGGANTQYF.

The chain uses TRBV11-2 and TRBJ2-5; TRBD2 agrees at 8 bases. The CDR3 contains 13 residues. The germline V gene encodes CDR1 SGHAT and CDR2 FQNNGV. J lost 5 bases, V lost 1 base, and 0 bases had no gene match. CDR3 sequence: CASSLAGGETQYF. CDR3 sequence (DNA): TGTGCCAGCAGCTTAGCGGGGGGGGAGACCCAGTACTTC.

The chain recombines TRBV18 with TRBJ1-1; perhaps TRBD1 as D (5 bases). The germline CDR1 and CDR2 sequences are KGHSH and LQKENI. Trimming took off 1 base at V and 1 base at J, with 13 bases between the two ends. The CDR3 length is 16 residues. CDR3 sequence: CASSPRGGRENTEAFF. DNA for the CDR3: TGTGCCAGCTCACCACGGGGGGGACGAGAGAACACTGAAGCTTTCTTT.

The chain links TRBV28 to TRBJ1-3, with D maybe TRBD1 (6 bases). Germline CDR1 is MDHEN and CDR2 is SYDVKM. Between the trimmed V and J ends, which lost 6 bases and 0 bases, there was a span of 9 bases. The CDR3 length is 14 residues. As DNA, the CDR3 is TGTGCCAGCAGCGAAGGGGGCTCTGGAAACACCATATATTTT. It specifies CASSEGGSGNTIYF. The variable domain in full, completed from reference TRBV28 and TRBJ1-3, reads DVKVTQSSRYLVKRTGEKVFLECVQDMDHENMFWYRQDPGLGLRLIYFSYDVKMKEKGDIPEGYSVSREKKERFSLILESASTNQTSMYLCASSEGGSGNTIYFGEGSWLTVV.

The chain combines TRBV6-5 with TRBJ1-6; D possibly corresponds to TRBD1 (5 bases). The CDR3 totals 15 residues. CDR1 and CDR2 from the germline V gene are MNHEY and SVGAGI. The ends were cut back, 5 bases at V and 5 bases at J, with 13 bases in the middle. The CDR3 reads CASSQRQPDNSPLHF. In DNA form, the CDR3 reads TGTGCCAGCAGTCAGCGACAGCCCGATAATTCACCCCTCCACTTT.

The chain links TRBV4-3 to TRBJ2-7, with 8 bases fitting TRBD1. J lost 5 bases, V lost 3 bases, and 3 bases had no gene match. This CDR3 comprises 13 residues. Germline CDR1 is LGHNA and CDR2 is YSLEER. This CDR3 reads CASSHDRGHEQYF. CDR3 DNA sequence: TGCGCCAGCAGCCACGACAGGGGACACGAGCAGTACTTC.

The chain couples TRBV6-5 to TRBJ1-2; the match to TRBD1 covers 7 bases. Trimming removed 4 bases from V and 2 bases from J; junction bases left unmatched: 4. This CDR3 has 14 residues. Germline CDR1 MNHEY, CDR2 SVGAGI. The CDR3 region is CASSSNRGNYGYTF. The CDR3, as DNA: TGTGCCAGCAGTTCTAACAGGGGAAACTATGGCTACACCTTC.

This rearrangement joins TRBV7-2 to TRBJ1-2; TRBD1 matches at 10 bases. This CDR3 is 15 amino acids long. V was clipped by 2 bases and J by 6 bases; unmatched bases: 6. Looked up from germline, CDR1 is SGHTA and CDR2 is FQGNSA. The CDR3 spells CASSLMGTGVDGYTF. Here the CDR3 DNA reads TGTGCCAGCAGCTTAATGGGGACAGGGGTGGATGGCTACACCTTC.

Only one count was recorded for this clone. The sample contains more than one DNA sequence encoding this CDR3. The chain carries TRBV11-3 and TRBJ2-3; 12 nucleotides align to TRBD2. With 5 bases clipped from V and 1 base from J, the junction kept 4 bases outside the gene matches. Germline assignment: CDR1 SGHNT and CDR2 YENEEA. This CDR3 spans 16 amino acids. The chain's CDR3 is CASSRGTSGRTDTQYF. The CDR3 DNA reads as TGTGCCAGCAGCCGGGGGACTAGCGGGCGCACAGATACGCAGTATTTT.

The rearrangement joins TRBV2 to TRBJ2-7; D might be TRBD2 (6 bases). Trimming shortened V by 6 bases and J by 1 base, and 13 bases separated the two germline ends. This CDR3 spans 14 amino acids. CDR1 and CDR2 (germline): SNHLY, FYNNEI. The chain's CDR3 is CASSYRRDSYEQYF. The CDR3 DNA follows: TGTGCCAGCAGCTACCGGAGGGATTCCTACGAGCAGTACTTC.

The V and J genes are TRBV5-6 and TRBJ2-7, with D possibly being TRBD1 (5 bases). The V and J ends lost 3 bases and 2 bases respectively, with 15 bases between them. Per the germline V gene, CDR1 is SGHDT and CDR2 is YYEEEE. This CDR3 contains 15 residues. Here the CDR3 reads CASSSPRQTPYEQYF. The CDR3 nucleotides are TGTGCCAGCAGCTCACCCCGACAGACCCCCTACGAGCAGTACTTC.

The CDR3 is CASSYTFTGSGEAFF. The CDR3 bases are TGTGCCAGCAGTTACACATTTACAGGGTCGGGTGAAGCTTTCTTT. The V and J genes are TRBV6-5 and TRBJ1-1; a weak D match, TRBD1 (6 bases). Germline CDR1 is MNHEY and CDR2 is SVGAGI. V lost 2 bases and J lost 7, with 17 bases in between. The CDR3 sequence is 15 residues long.

This rearrangement joins TRBV7-9 to TRBJ2-5, with 7 bases matching TRBD1. Germline values: CDR1 SEHNR, CDR2 FQNEAQ (reference sequence). V lost 4 bases and J lost 1; bases outside the gene matches: 3. The CDR3 totals 14 residues. This CDR3 reads CASSYRQGQETQYF. CDR3 DNA: TGTGCCAGCAGCTACCGACAGGGCCAAGAGACCCAGTACTTC.

The chain has TRBV7-2 and TRBJ2-1; tentative D call: TRBD2 (5 bases). V was cut by 3 bases and J by 6 bases, with 15 bases left in between. From germline, CDR1 is SGHTA and CDR2 FQGNSA. The CDR3 is made up of 15 amino acids. The chain's CDR3 is CASSFLYGLPNEQFF. DNA of the CDR3: TGTGCCAGCAGCTTCCTTTATGGACTCCCCAATGAGCAGTTCTTC.

The V and J genes are TRBV10-3 and TRBJ1-3; a possible D gene is TRBD1 (5 bases). V lost 8 bases and J 5 bases, leaving 13 bases between the germline ends. The CDR3 extends over 13 amino acids. CDR1 and CDR2 from the germline V gene are ENHRY and SYGVKD. As DNA, the CDR3 is TGTGCCATCTCGGCCGGGGGGAGAAACACCATATATTTT. The encoded protein is CAISAGGRNTIYF.

The V and J genes are TRBV10-3 and TRBJ1-4, with D unclear. Between the trimmed V and J ends, which lost 10 bases and 8 bases, there was a span of 14 bases. Germline loops: CDR1 ENHRY, CDR2 SYGVKD. The CDR3 extends over 12 amino acids. The CDR3 protein is CASSPGREKLFF. Written as DNA, the CDR3 is TGTGCCAGTTCACCCGGTCGGGAAAAACTGTTTTTT.

The chain employs TRBV28 and TRBJ1-5; the D gene is possibly TRBD1 (6 bases). V was shortened by 4 bases and J by 4 bases, with 8 bases between the two germline ends. From germline, CDR1 is MDHEN and CDR2 SYDVKM. The length of the CDR3 is 13 residues. In DNA form, the CDR3 reads TGTGCCAGCAGTTACCAGGGGAATCAGCCCCAGCATTTT. Translated: CASSYQGNQPQHF.

The V and J genes are TRBV2 and TRBJ1-2; D gene ambiguous. The V end lost 9 bases, the J end lost 1 base, and 12 bases lay between the germline ends. Germline lookup yields CDR1 SNHLY and CDR2 FYNNEI. The CDR3 runs to 13 residues. CDR3 residues: CASGGAVNYGYTF. The CDR3 region has the DNA TGTGCCAGTGGTGGAGCAGTTAACTATGGCTACACCTTC. Looking up the rest from reference TRBV2 and TRBJ1-2 gives the full variable domain: EPEVTQTPSHQVTQMGQEVILRCVPISNHLYFYWYRQILGQKVEFLVSFYNNEISEKSEIFDDQFSVERPDGSNFTLKIRSTKLEDSAMYFCASGGAVNYGYTFGSGTRLTVV.

The chain employs TRBV5-1 and TRBJ1-1; D is possibly TRBD1 (6 bases). The CDR3 runs 15 residues. The V end was cut by 4 bases, the J end by 0 bases, with 13 bases between. Germline values: CDR1 SGHRS, CDR2 YFSETQ. The CDR3 sequence: CASSPGGTMNTEAFF. The CDR3, as DNA: TGCGCCAGCAGCCCGGGGGGCACGATGAACACTGAAGCTTTCTTT.

The chain combines TRBV10-1 with TRBJ1-1; no firm D call. Trimming pared 4 bases from V and 1 base from J, leaving 10 bases between. Germline CDR1 and CDR2: WNHNN and SYGVQD (reference sequence). The CDR3 runs to 14 residues. The CDR3 DNA reads TGCGCCAGCAGTGTGGGAGGCTGGAACACTGAAGCTTTCTTT. It translates to CASSVGGWNTEAFF.

The CDR3 region is CASSVPGQGGLGYTF. The CDR3 nucleotides are TGTGCCAGCAGCGTCCCGGGACAAGGTGGTCTTGGCTACACCTTC. This rearrangement joins TRBV5-6 to TRBJ1-2; D is possibly TRBD1 (6 bases). The germline gives CDR1 SGHDT, CDR2 YYEEEE. The CDR3 loop spans 15 amino acids. The V end was cut by 4 bases, the J end by 7 bases, with 20 bases between.

V gene TRBV4-2 combines with J gene TRBJ2-2; perhaps TRBD2 as D (6 bases). Trimming pared 0 bases from V and 0 bases from J, leaving 11 bases between. The CDR3 contains 17 residues. Germline V gene data show CDR1 as LGHNA and CDR2 as YNFKEQ. The CDR3 is CASSQEGGRPNTGELFF. DNA of the CDR3: TGTGCCAGCAGCCAAGAGGGGGGACGTCCGAACACCGGGGAGCTGTTTTTT.

The chain couples TRBV4-2 to TRBJ1-2, with TRBD1 matching 7 bases. The V and J ends lost 4 bases and 4 bases, in that order; junction bases with no gene match: 9. The CDR3 has 15 residues. CDR1 LGHNA and CDR2 YNFKEQ come from the germline V gene. The CDR3 DNA is TGTGCCAGCAGCCCCACAGGGACAGCCACCTATGGCTACACCTTC. This sequence encodes CASSPTGTATYGYTF.

This clone came up once. J is TRBJ1-1 and V is TRBV10-3, with D tentatively TRBD1 (5 bases). The CDR3 totals 13 residues. Germline CDR1 is ENHRY and CDR2 is SYGVKD. V was pared by 3 bases and J by 5 bases, with 10 bases between. CDR3 nucleotide sequence: TGTGCCATCAGTGACTCCCGGGGGACTGAAGCTTTCTTT. This gives the protein CAISDSRGTEAFF.

This rearrangement joins TRBV2 to TRBJ2-4; 10 nucleotides match TRBD2. Germline loops: CDR1 SNHLY, CDR2 FYNNEI. This CDR3 has 14 residues. The V segment lost 1 base and the J segment 6 bases; nucleotides outside the gene matches: 0. The CDR3 DNA reads TGTGCCAGCAGTGAAGAGCGGGGGGGAAACATTCAGTACTTC. This translates into CASSEERGGNIQYF. Together with reference TRBV2 and TRBJ2-4, the CDR3 gives the full variable domain: EPEVTQTPSHQVTQMGQEVILRCVPISNHLYFYWYRQILGQKVEFLVSFYNNEISEKSEIFDDQFSVERPDGSNFTLKIRSTKLEDSAMYFCASSEERGGNIQYFGAGTRLSVL.